The rows below give T cell receptor beta chains drawn from one sample of a study of shared clonotypes between healthy human individuals. The repertoire was sequenced with immunoSEQ multiplex PCR; TCRdb's copy has only in-frame clones and lacks some. In the table there are 2 million to 2.5 million clones, just over 90% of which are singletons. The source material was naive CD4+ T cells from PBMCs. All receptors come from a man between 18 and 29 years old in good health. Some clones in this sample may be carry-over from other donors' samples. Both conserved end residues are part of each CDR3. Each record gives: D gene, V gene, CDR3 length, J gene, clone size, CDR3 protein, CDR3 DNA. The D gene is left open where the match is weak. Clone sizes are given selectively: once, few, many, or a class where the clone is expanded.

>-|TRBV27|13|TRBJ1-2|few
CASSTNGPYGYTF
TGTGCCAGCAGTACGAACGGACCGTATGGCTACACCTTC
>-|TRBV28|14|TRBJ1-5|-
CASSPGSTNQPQHF
TGTGCCAGCAGTCCGGGGTCTACTAATCAGCCCCAGCATTTT
>TRBD2|TRBV11-3|16|TRBJ2-3|-
CASRALPSGISDTQYF
TGTGCCAGCAGGGCCCTCCCTAGCGGGATTTCAGATACGCAGTATTTT
>-|TRBV7-2|12|TRBJ2-1|-
CASSLGHNEQFF
TGTGCCAGCAGCTTAGGGCACAATGAGCAGTTCTTC
>-|TRBV5-1|16|TRBJ1-4|-
CASSPQVGTRGEKLFF
TGCGCCAGCAGCCCGCAGGTTGGGACCCGGGGTGAAAAACTGTTTTTT
>TRBD1|TRBV25-1|16|TRBJ2-5|-
CASSEGGTGPRETQYF
TGTGCCAGCAGTGAAGGCGGGACAGGGCCCAGGGAGACCCAGTACTTC
>TRBD2|TRBV9|16|TRBJ2-1|-
CASSPRGWEGYNEQFF
TGTGCCAGCAGCCCCCGAGGGTGGGAGGGCTACAATGAGCAGTTCTTC
>TRBD1|TRBV6-1|14|TRBJ1-4|-
CASSGTGGDEKLFF
TGTGCCAGCAGTGGGACAGGGGGCGATGAAAAACTGTTTTTT
>-|TRBV10-3|12|TRBJ1-2|-
CAISGANYGYTF
TGTGCCATCAGTGGCGCGAACTATGGCTACACCTTC
>-|TRBV14|12|TRBJ2-5|-
CASSQQQETQYF
TGTGCCAGCAGTCAGCAACAAGAGACCCAGTACTTC
>TRBD2|TRBV19|16|TRBJ2-2|-
CASSIGGGSKTGELFF
TGTGCCAGTAGTATAGGGGGCGGGAGTAAAACCGGGGAGCTGTTTTTT
>TRBD2|TRBV10-3|15|TRBJ2-3|-
CAISPGLAGPDTQYF
TGTGCCATCAGTCCGGGACTAGCGGGCCCAGATACGCAGTATTTT
>-|TRBV4-1|14|TRBJ2-7|-
CATSVGPSSYEQYF
TGCGCCACCTCGGTAGGGCCTAGCTCCTACGAGCAGTACTTC
>TRBD1|TRBV7-9|16|TRBJ1-2|-
CASSLGTGDRGYGYTF
TGTGCCAGCAGCTTAGGGACAGGGGACAGGGGCTATGGCTACACCTTC
>-|TRBV10-3|17|TRBJ1-5|-
CAILTDLNHNSNQPQHF
TGTGCCATCCTTACAGACCTCAACCATAATAGCAATCAGCCCCAGCATTTT
>TRBD2|TRBV10-2|15|TRBJ2-2|-
CASIKPTSVGGELFF
TGCGCCAGCATTAAACCGACTAGCGTAGGCGGGGAGCTGTTTTTT
>-|TRBV9|14|TRBJ1-5|-
CASSVAGDLQPQHF
TGTGCCAGCAGCGTAGCAGGGGACCTTCAGCCCCAGCATTTT
>-|TRBV5-1|16|TRBJ2-1|-
CASSLALVGLSNEQFF
TGCGCCAGCAGCTTGGCCTTAGTTGGGTTGAGCAATGAGCAGTTCTTC
>TRBD1|TRBV25-1|18|TRBJ2-2|-
CASSHNTIGTVDTGELFF
TGTGCCAGCAGTCATAATACCATTGGGACAGTTGACACCGGGGAGCTGTTTTTT
>-|TRBV27|13|TRBJ2-7|-
CASRPPWGYEQYF
TGTGCCAGCAGACCCCCCTGGGGCTACGAGCAGTACTTC